The 10 T cell receptor beta chains in this list originate from one sample, sequenced in a study of blood T cell repertoires in COVID-19. Clones were sequenced by immunoSEQ multiplex PCR, and TCRdb holds only the in-frame ones, with some missing. Counted here are some 120,000 clones, more than 75% occurring once; the ten biggest clones make up roughly 5%. What was sequenced was peripheral blood. These receptors were taken from a man aged 60-69 years with COVID-19, enrolled during active disease.

V usage is TRBV9 and J usage is TRBJ2-5; D call uncertain. V dropped 3 bases and J dropped 0 bases, with 9 bases sitting between them. Germline CDR1 is SGDLS and CDR2 is YYNGEE. This CDR3 has 14 amino acids. CDR3 nucleotides: TGTGCCAGCAGCGCCTACACAGACCAAGAGACCCAGTACTTC. It codes for CASSAYTDQETQYF.

This clone was observed a single time. The chain carries TRBV2 and TRBJ2-3, with a weak D call TRBD1 (6 bases). V was trimmed by 5 bases and J by 6 bases, leaving 21 bases between them. Looked up from germline, CDR1 is SNHLY and CDR2 is FYNNEI. The CDR3 has 16 amino acids. The CDR3 is CASSLGQIGSPDTQYF. As DNA, the CDR3 is TGTGCCAGCAGTTTGGGACAAATCGGCTCTCCCGATACGCAGTATTTT.

The J gene is TRBJ1-2, the V gene TRBV19, with a possible D match to TRBD1 (5 bases). Trimming stripped 3 bases from V and 2 bases from J, with 13 bases between. Germline CDR1 and CDR2: LNHDA and SQIVND (reference sequence). CDR3 length equals 15 residues. CDR3 sequence: CASSIGPGPNYGYTF. The DNA for the CDR3 is TGTGCCAGTAGTATTGGGCCAGGGCCGAACTATGGCTACACCTTC. The variable domain in full, with the rest retrieved from reference TRBV19 and TRBJ1-2, is DGGITQSPKYLFRKEGQNVTLSCEQNLNHDAMYWYRQDPGQGLRLIYYSQIVNDFQKGDIAEGYSVSREKKESFPLTVTSAQKNPTAFYLCASSIGPGPNYGYTFGSGTRLTVV.

The chain has TRBV11-2 and TRBJ1-1, with D maybe TRBD1 (6 bases). Germline lookup yields CDR1 SGHAT and CDR2 FQNNGV. Trimming removed 2 bases from V and 5 bases from J, with 12 bases in between. CDR3 length: 14 residues. The CDR3 DNA follows: TGTGCCAGCAGCTTACAGGGGCAGGGGACTGAAGCTTTCTTT. Translating gives CASSLQGQGTEAFF. The whole variable domain, remainder taken from reference TRBV11-2 and TRBJ1-1, is EAGVAQSPRYKIIEKRQSVAFWCNPISGHATLYWYQQILGQGPKLLIQFQNNGVVDDSQLPKDRFSAERLKGVDSTLKIQPAKLEDSAVYLCASSLQGQGTEAFFGQGTRLTVV.

This clone has only a few counts. The J gene is TRBJ1-5, the V gene TRBV2, with 8 bases lining up with TRBD1. Trimming cost V 5 bases and J 5 bases; bases outside gene matches: 5. Germline CDR1 reads SNHLY; CDR2 reads FYNNEI. The CDR3 has 14 amino acids. The DNA for the CDR3 is TGTGCCAGCAGTAAGGACAGGGAGGATCAGCCCCAGCATTTT. Translation gives CASSKDREDQPQHF.

This clone was picked up one time. The rearrangement joins TRBV10-3 to TRBJ2-7; TRBD1 might be the D (6 bases). V lost 4 bases and J 3 bases, leaving 16 bases between the germline ends. The CDR3 has 15 amino acids. CDR1 ENHRY and CDR2 SYGVKD come from the germline V gene. Written as DNA, the CDR3 is TGTGCCATCAGTGGCCGGGACACGGGAATCTACGAGCAGTACTTC. Translated: CAISGRDTGIYEQYF.

The chain employs TRBV14 and TRBJ2-5, with 9 bases identical to TRBD2. CDR3 length: 15 amino acids. CDR1 and CDR2 from the germline V gene are SGHDN and FVKESK. The J segment lost 2 bases and the V segment lost 2 bases, leaving 3 bases of the junction unmatched. DNA for the CDR3: TGTGCCAGCAGCCAACTAGCGGGGATACAAGAGACCCAGTACTTC. Amino acid sequence: CASSQLAGIQETQYF.

In its sample, this clone was seen once. The chain is built from TRBV6-5 and TRBJ2-5, with 7 bases identical to TRBD1. The CDR3 sequence is 15 residues long. Germline assignment: CDR1 MNHEY and CDR2 SVGAGI. Trimming at V came to 7 bases and at J to 2 bases, leaving 10 bases not matched to a gene. CDR3 DNA sequence: TGTGCCAGCATCCCAGGGGAACAGGGGCAAGAGACCCAGTACTTC. Translated, it gives CASIPGEQGQETQYF.

The chain recombines TRBV7-3 with TRBJ2-3; no clear D gene. The V gene lost 5 bases and the J gene lost 2 bases, with 5 bases spanning the gap. The germline CDR1 and CDR2 sequences are SGHTA and FQGTGA. CDR3 size: 12 residues. CDR3 bases: TGTGCCAGCAGCCAGGACACAGATACGCAGTATTTT. Its translation: CASSQDTDTQYF.

In this sample, this clone turned up once. The gene calls are TRBV14 and TRBJ2-7; weak D call: TRBD1 (7 bases). This CDR3 comprises 16 residues. Trimming shortened V by 1 base and J by 6 bases, and 19 bases separated the two germline ends. Germline V gives CDR1 SGHDN, CDR2 FVKESK. The CDR3 loop reads CASSQVFRQGGVEQYF. CDR3 sequence (DNA): TGTGCCAGCAGCCAAGTATTCCGTCAGGGGGGCGTCGAGCAGTACTTC.